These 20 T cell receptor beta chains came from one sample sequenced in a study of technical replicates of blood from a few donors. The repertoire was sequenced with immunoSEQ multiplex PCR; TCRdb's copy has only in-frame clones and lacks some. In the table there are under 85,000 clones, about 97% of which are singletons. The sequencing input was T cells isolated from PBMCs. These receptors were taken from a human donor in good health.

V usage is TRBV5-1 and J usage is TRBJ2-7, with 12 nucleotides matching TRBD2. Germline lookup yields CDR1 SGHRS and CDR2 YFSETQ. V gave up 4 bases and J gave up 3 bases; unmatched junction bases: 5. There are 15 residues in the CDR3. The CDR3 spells CASSTGLAGIYEQYF. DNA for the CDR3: TGCGCCAGCAGCACCGGACTAGCGGGAATCTACGAGCAGTACTTC.

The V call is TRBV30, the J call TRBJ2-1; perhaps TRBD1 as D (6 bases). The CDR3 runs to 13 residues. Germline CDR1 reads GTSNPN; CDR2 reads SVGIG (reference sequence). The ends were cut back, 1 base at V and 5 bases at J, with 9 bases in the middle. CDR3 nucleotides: TGTGCCTGGAGTGCCCAGGGGAACAATGAGCAGTTCTTC. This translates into CAWSAQGNNEQFF.

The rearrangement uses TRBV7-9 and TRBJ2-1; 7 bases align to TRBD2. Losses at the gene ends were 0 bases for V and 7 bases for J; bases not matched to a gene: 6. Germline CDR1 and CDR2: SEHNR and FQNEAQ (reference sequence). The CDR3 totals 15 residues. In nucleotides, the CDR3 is TGTGCCAGCAGCTTAGCGCGGGAGCTAGGTAATGAGCAGTTCTTC. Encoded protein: CASSLARELGNEQFF.

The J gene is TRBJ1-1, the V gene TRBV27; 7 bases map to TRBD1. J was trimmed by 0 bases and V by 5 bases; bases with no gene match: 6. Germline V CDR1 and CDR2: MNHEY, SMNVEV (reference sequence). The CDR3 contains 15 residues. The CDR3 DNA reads TGTGCCAGCAGTCAGACAGGGAACATGAACACTGAAGCTTTCTTT. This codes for CASSQTGNMNTEAFF.

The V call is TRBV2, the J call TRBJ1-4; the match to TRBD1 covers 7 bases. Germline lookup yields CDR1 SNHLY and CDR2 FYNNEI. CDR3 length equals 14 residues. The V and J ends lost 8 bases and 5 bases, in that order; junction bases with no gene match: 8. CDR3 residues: CASATGQRNEKLFF. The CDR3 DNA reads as TGTGCCAGCGCTACGGGACAGAGGAATGAAAAACTGTTTTTT.

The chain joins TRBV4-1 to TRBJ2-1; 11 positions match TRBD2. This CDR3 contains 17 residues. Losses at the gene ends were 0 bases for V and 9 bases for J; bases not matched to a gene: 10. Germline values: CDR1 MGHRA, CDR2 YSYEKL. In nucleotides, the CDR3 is TGCGCCAGCAGCCAAGATGGACAACTAGCGGGAGATAGTGAGCAGTTCTTC. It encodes CASSQDGQLAGDSEQFF.

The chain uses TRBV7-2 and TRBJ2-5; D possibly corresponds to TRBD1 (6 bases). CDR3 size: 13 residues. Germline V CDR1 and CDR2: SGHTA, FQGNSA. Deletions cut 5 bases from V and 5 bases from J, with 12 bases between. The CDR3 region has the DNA TGTGCCAGCAGCCAACAGGGTTTGGAGACCCAGTACTTC. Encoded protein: CASSQQGLETQYF.

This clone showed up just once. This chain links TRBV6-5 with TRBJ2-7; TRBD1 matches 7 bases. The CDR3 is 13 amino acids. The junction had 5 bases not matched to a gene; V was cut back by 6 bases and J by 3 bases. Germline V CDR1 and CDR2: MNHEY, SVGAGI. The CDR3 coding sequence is TGTGCCAGCAGCCCCCCAGGGGGCTACGAGCAGTACTTC. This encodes CASSPPGGYEQYF.

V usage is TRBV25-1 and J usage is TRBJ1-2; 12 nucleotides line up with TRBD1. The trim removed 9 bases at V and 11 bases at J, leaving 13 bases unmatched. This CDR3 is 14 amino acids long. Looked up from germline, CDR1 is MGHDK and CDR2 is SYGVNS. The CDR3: CARRNRDRGRGYTF. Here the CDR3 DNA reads TGTGCCAGGCGGAACCGGGACAGGGGGCGCGGTTACACCTTC.

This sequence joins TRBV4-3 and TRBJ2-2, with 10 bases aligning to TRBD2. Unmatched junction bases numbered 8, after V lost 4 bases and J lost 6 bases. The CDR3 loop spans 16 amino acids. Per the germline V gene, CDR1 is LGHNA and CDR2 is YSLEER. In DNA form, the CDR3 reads TGCGCCAGCAGCCGCGGGACTAGCGAACTTGCCGGGGAGCTGTTTTTT. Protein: CASSRGTSELAGELFF.

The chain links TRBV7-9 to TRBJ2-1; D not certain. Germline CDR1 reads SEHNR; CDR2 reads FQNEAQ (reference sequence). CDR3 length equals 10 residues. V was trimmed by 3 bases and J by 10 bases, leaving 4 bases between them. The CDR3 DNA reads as TGTGCCAGCAGCTTTGAGGAGCAGTTCTTC. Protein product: CASSFEEQFF.

The CDR3 region has the DNA TGTGCCAGCAGTGCTTTACCGGGTGGGGCCAACGTCCTGACTTTC. Amino acid sequence: CASSALPGGANVLTF. This chain uses TRBV2 with TRBJ2-6; D call uncertain. V was shortened by 4 bases and J by 3 bases, with 10 bases between the two germline ends. Germline V gives CDR1 SNHLY, CDR2 FYNNEI. The CDR3 sequence is 15 residues long.

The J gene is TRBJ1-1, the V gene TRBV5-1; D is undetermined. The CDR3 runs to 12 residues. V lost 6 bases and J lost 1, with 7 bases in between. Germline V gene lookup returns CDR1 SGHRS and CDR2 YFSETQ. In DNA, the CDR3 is TGCGCCAGCAAGCTTGAGAACACTGAAGCTTTCTTT. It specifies CASKLENTEAFF.

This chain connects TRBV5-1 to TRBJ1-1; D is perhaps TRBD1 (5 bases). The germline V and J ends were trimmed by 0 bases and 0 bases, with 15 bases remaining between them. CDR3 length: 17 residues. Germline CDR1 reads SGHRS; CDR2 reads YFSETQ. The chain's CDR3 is CASSLARGGRVNTEAFF. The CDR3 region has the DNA TGCGCCAGCAGCTTGGCCCGGGGGGGACGAGTGAACACTGAAGCTTTCTTT.

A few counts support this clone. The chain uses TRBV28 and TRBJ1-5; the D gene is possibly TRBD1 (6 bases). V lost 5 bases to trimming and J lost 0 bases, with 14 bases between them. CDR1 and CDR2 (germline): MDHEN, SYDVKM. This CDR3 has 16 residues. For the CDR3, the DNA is TGTGCCAGCAGTCTCGTCAGGGGAATTAGCAATCAGCCCCAGCATTTT. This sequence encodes CASSLVRGISNQPQHF. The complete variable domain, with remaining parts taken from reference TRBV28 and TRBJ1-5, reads DVKVTQSSRYLVKRTGEKVFLECVQDMDHENMFWYRQDPGLGLRLIYFSYDVKMKEKGDIPEGYSVSREKKERFSLILESASTNQTSMYLCASSLVRGISNQPQHFGDGTRLSIL.

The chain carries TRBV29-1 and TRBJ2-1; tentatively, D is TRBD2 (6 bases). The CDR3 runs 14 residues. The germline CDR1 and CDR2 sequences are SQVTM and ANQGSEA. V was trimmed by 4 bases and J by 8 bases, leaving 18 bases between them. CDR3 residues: CSVVRSGVQYEQFF. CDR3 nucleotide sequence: TGCAGCGTTGTCCGTAGCGGAGTCCAATATGAGCAGTTCTTC.

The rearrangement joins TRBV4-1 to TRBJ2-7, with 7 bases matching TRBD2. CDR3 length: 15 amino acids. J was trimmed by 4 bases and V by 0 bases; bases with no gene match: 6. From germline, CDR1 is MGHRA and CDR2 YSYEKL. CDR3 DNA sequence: TGCGCCAGCAGCCAAGAGTGGAATAGCGGGTACGAGCAGTACTTC. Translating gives CASSQEWNSGYEQYF.

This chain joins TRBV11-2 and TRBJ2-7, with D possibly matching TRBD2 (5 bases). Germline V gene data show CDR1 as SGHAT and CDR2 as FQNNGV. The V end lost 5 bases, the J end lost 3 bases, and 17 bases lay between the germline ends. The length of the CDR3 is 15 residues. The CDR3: CASSPRATRSYEQYF. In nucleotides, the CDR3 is TGTGCCAGCAGCCCGCGGGCTACTAGGAGCTACGAGCAGTACTTC.

CDR3 region: CASSYSGTASYNEQFF. The CDR3 bases are TGTGCCAGCAGCTATTCCGGGACAGCATCCTACAATGAGCAGTTCTTC. V is TRBV14 and J is TRBJ2-1; 7 bases map to TRBD1. The CDR3 extends over 16 amino acids. Germline V CDR1 and CDR2: SGHDN, FVKESK. Losses at the gene ends were 5 bases for V and 1 base for J; bases not matched to a gene: 8. The full variable domain, its missing parts supplied by reference TRBV14 and TRBJ2-1, is EAGVTQFPSHSVIEKGQTVTLRCDPISGHDNLYWYRRVMGKEIKFLLHFVKESKQDESGMPNNRFLAERTGGTYSTLKVQPAELEDSGVYFCASSYSGTASYNEQFFGPGTRLTVL.

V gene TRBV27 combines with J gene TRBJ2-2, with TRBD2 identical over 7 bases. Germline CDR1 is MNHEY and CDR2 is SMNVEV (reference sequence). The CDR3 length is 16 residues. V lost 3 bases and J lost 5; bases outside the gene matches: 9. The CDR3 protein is CASSFSAGEFTGELFF. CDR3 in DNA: TGTGCCAGCAGTTTTAGTGCGGGGGAATTTACCGGGGAGCTGTTTTTT.